Here is one T cell receptor beta chain with its context. What it binds is not known. These data originate in a study of blood T cells in healthy people across ages. Study overall: Template-switching capture recovered about one barcoded beta molecule per two T cells. The study's findings and limits: While age rose, TCR beta diversity per million T cells dropped in a roughly linear way. Donors of long life had a larger count of naive CD4+ cells and greater diversity than aged donors.

The use of a sample-barcoded 5' primer and a J-beta primer mix characterized a second PCR of about 6 to 12 cycles. MiXCR was run by TCRdb on the 5' RACE reads, yielding one entry per CDR3 protein. The sample consists of roughly 860,000 distinct CDR3 sequences, 62% of them appearing once. The CDR3 runs 13 residues. Roughly 10 milliliters of peripheral blood were drawn from each donor. This TCR derives from a man aged 30 to 45 in good health. The specimen sequenced was blood. The rearrangement uses TRBV12-3 or TRBV12-4 and TRBJ2-5; D is ambiguous. The better agreement between TRBJ2-7 and the DNA end casts doubt on the J call. CDR3 loop: CASSSWVGLEQYF. Here the CDR3 DNA reads TGTGCCAGCAGTTCATGGGTAGGTCTCGAGCAGTACTTC.